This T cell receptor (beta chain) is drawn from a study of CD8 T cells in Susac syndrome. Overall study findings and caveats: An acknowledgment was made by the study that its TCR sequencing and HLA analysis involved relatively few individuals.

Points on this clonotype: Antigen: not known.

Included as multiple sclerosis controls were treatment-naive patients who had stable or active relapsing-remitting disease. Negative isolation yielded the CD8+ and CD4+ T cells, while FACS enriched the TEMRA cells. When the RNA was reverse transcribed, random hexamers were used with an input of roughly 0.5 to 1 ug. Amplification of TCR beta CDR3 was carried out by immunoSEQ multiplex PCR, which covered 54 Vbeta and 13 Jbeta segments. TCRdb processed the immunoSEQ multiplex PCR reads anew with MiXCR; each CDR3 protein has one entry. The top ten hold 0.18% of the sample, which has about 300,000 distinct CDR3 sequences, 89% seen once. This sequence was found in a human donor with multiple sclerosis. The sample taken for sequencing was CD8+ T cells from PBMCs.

CDR3 nucleotides: TGTGCCAGCAAGGGGGACCCGGGAGATACGCAGTATTTT. Translation gives CASKGDPGDTQYF. The chain recombines TRBV7-9 with TRBJ2-3, with D possibly matching TRBD1 (6 bases). This CDR3 is 13 amino acids long. The V gene lost 7 bases and the J gene lost 5 bases, with 13 bases spanning the gap. Germline lookup yields CDR1 SEHNR and CDR2 FQNEAQ (reference sequence).